A selection of T cell receptor beta chains follows, all from one sample in a study of T cell responses to AZD1222 COVID-19 vaccine. This table comes from immunoSEQ multiplex PCR, and its TCRdb copy is limited to in-frame clones, with some not included. The sample shows over 150,000 clones, about nine tenths of them seen only once. The sample consisted of peripheral blood, taken on day 0 of AZD1222 vaccination. These receptors came from an adult in good health. Each CDR3 is given with its conserved first and last residue. Each record gives: D gene, J gene, V gene, clone size, CDR3 DNA, CDR3 protein. The D gene is left open where the match is weak. The size field is filled for only some rows; it gives once, few, many or a size class.

>NA|TRBJ1-3|TRBV6-5|NA
TGTGCCAGCAGTCGACGGATTCTTCCCGGAAACACCATATATTTT
CASSRRILPGNTIYF
>NA|TRBJ2-7|TRBV19|NA
TGTGCCAGTAGTGCGGTCCTCGGGTACGAGCAGTACTTC
CASSAVLGYEQYF
>NA|TRBJ2-7|TRBV2|few
TGTGCCAGCAGTGATAACCTCCGATCCGAGCAGTACTTC
CASSDNLRSEQYF
>NA|TRBJ1-2|TRBV18|NA
TGTGCCAGCTCGCCTTTGCGGGATTCAAACTATGGCTACACCTTC
CASSPLRDSNYGYTF
>NA|TRBJ2-3|TRBV4-1|NA
TGCGCCAGCAGCCAAGTTGGGGGCACAGATACGCAGTATTTT
CASSQVGGTDTQYF
>NA|TRBJ1-5|TRBV18|NA
TGTGCCAGCTCACCGGGGTTCGTCAGCAATCAGCCCCAGCATTTT
CASSPGFVSNQPQHF
>NA|TRBJ2-3|TRBV30|NA
TGTGCCTGGAGTCTGGGGCGGCCAGATACGCAGTATTTT
CAWSLGRPDTQYF
>NA|TRBJ2-7|TRBV12-5|NA
TGTGCTAGTGGTTTGGATTCAGCTTCCTACGAGCAGTACTTC
CASGLDSASYEQYF
>TRBD2|TRBJ2-1|TRBV5-5|NA
TGTGCCAGCAGCAGAGCGGGACTAGCGGGAGACAATGAGCAGTTCTTC
CASSRAGLAGDNEQFF
>TRBD2|TRBJ2-7|TRBV19|NA
TGTGCCAGTAGTGTCGCGAGCGGGGGACCACTTTCCTACGAGCAGTACTTC
CASSVASGGPLSYEQYF
>TRBD1|TRBJ2-5|TRBV29-1|NA
TGCAGCGGCCTGACAGGGCGAGAGACCCAGTACTTC
CSGLTGRETQYF
>NA|TRBJ1-4|TRBV2|NA
TGTGCCAGCAGCTTTCAAGGAATAAATGAAAAACTGTTTTTT
CASSFQGINEKLFF
>NA|TRBJ1-4|TRBV7-8|NA
TGTGCCAGCGCTGGGGCCTCTAACACGGGTAGAGAAAAACTGTTTTTT
CASAGASNTGREKLFF
>NA|TRBJ1-3|TRBV6-6|NA
TGTGCCAGCACCTACAGGTCCGTCTCTGGAAACACCATATATTTT
CASTYRSVSGNTIYF
>TRBD1|TRBJ2-4|TRBV30|NA
TGTGCCTGGAGTATAGGGACAGGGGAGAACATTCAGTACTTC
CAWSIGTGENIQYF
>NA|TRBJ1-5|TRBV19|once
TGTGCCATTGCGTCCCAAGGGGGCAATCAGCCCCAGCATTTT
CAIASQGGNQPQHF
>NA|TRBJ2-1|TRBV7-2|NA
TGTGCCAGCAGCTCGAGAACGGGACGGAGGATTAGTAATGAGCAGTTCTTC
CASSSRTGRRISNEQFF
>NA|TRBJ1-1|TRBV3-1/TRBV3-2|NA
TGTGCCAGCAGCCAACTCGGGGGCACTGAAGCTTTCTTT
CASSQLGGTEAFF